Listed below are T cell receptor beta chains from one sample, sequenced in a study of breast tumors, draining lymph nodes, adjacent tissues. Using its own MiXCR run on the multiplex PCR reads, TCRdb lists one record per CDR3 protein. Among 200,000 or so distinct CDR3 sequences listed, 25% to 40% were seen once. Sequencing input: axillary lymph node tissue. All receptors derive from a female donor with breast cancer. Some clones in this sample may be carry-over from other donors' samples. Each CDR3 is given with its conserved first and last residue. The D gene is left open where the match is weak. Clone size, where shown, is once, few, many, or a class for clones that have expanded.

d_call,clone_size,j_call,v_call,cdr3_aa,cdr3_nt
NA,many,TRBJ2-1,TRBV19,CASSIRIRDKEQFF,TGTGCCAGTAGTATCCGGATCCGGGATAAGGAGCAGTTCTTC
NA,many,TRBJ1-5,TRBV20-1,CSARRLNRPQHF,TGCAGTGCTAGACGACTTAATAGGCCCCAGCATTTT
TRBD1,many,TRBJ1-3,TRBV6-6,CASSARQGGDTIYF,TGTGCCAGCAGTGCTCGACAGGGAGGGGACACCATATATTTT
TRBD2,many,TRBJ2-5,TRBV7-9,CASSPRLAGGETQYF,TGTGCCAGCAGCCCGAGACTAGCGGGGGGAGAGACCCAGTACTTC
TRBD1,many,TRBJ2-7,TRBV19,CASSKGTGGKNEQYF,TGTGCCAGTAGTAAAGGGACAGGGGGTAAAAACGAGCAGTACTTC
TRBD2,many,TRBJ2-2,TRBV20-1,CSAHASGRGTGELFF,TGCAGTGCACACGCTAGCGGGAGGGGGACCGGGGAGCTGTTTTTT
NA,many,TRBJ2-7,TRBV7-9,CASSSAGTPGVYF,TGTGCCAGCAGCTCCGCCGGGACCCCGGGAGTGTACTTC
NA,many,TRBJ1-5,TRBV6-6,CASSYSGQTPNQPQHF,TGTGCCAGCAGTTACTCTGGTCAAACACCTAATCAGCCCCAGCATTTT
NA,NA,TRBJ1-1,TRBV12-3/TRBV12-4,CASSLGEGDTEAFF,TGTGCCAGCAGTCTTGGTGAGGGCGACACTGAAGCTTTCTTT
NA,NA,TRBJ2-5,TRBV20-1,CSAREQAEGLGEETQYF,TGCAGTGCTAGAGAGCAGGCGGAGGGGCTCGGCGAGGAGACCCAGTACTTC
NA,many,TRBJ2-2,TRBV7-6,CASSLETRTGELFF,TGTGCCAGCAGCTTAGAGACGAGGACCGGGGAGCTGTTTTTT
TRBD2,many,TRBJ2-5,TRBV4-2,CASSQEAGRGETQYF,TGTGCCAGCAGCCAAGAGGCCGGGAGGGGGGAGACCCAGTACTTC
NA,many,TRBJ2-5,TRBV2,CASNKGETQYF,TGTGCCAGCAATAAAGGGGAGACCCAGTACTTC
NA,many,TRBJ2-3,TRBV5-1,CASSSGIDTDTQYF,TGCGCCAGCAGCAGTGGGATCGACACAGATACGCAGTATTTT
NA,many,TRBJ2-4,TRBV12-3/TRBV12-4,CASSSDWAGIQYF,TGTGCCAGCAGTTCCGACTGGGCTGGCATTCAGTACTTC
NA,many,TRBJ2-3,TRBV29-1,CSVLFPGTTDTQYF,TGCAGCGTTTTGTTTCCTGGTACCACAGATACGCAGTATTTT
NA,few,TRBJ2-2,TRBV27,CASSPTRLAGGELFF,TGTGCCAGCAGTCCCACCCGGCTAGCAGGAGGGGAGCTGTTTTTT
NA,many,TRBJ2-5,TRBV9,CASSVEGGRTQYF,TGTGCCAGCAGCGTAGAAGGGGGACGGACCCAGTACTTC
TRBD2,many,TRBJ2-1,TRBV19,CATKGASGYEQFF,TGTGCCACTAAAGGGGCTAGCGGGTATGAGCAGTTCTTC
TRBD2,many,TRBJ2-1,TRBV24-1,CATRTSGSYEQFF,TGTGCCACCAGGACTAGCGGGAGCTATGAGCAGTTCTTC
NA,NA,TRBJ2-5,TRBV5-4,CASSLTQATVETQYF,TGTGCCAGCAGCTTGACCCAGGCGACAGTAGAGACCCAGTACTTC
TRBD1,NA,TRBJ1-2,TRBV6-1,CASSATGAGGYTF,TGTGCCAGCAGTGCAACAGGGGCGGGAGGCTACACCTTC
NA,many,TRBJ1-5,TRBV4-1,CASSLRTAVGQPQHF,TGCGCCAGCAGCCTCCGGACAGCGGTCGGTCAGCCCCAGCATTTT
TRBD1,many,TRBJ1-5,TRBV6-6,CASSLGGAGNQPQHF,TGTGCCAGCAGTTTAGGGGGCGCGGGCAATCAGCCCCAGCATTTT
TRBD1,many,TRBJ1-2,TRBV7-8,CASSPRTGSNYGYTF,TGTGCCAGCAGCCCACGGACAGGGAGTAACTATGGCTACACCTTC
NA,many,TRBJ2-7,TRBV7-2,CASTGGGGNYEQYF,TGTGCCAGCACAGGAGGAGGGGGCAACTACGAGCAGTACTTC
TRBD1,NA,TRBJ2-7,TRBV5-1,CASRHGTGWLHEQYF,TGCGCCAGCAGGCATGGGACAGGGTGGCTCCACGAGCAGTACTTC
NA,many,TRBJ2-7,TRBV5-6,CASSLGRNTYEQYF,TGTGCCAGCAGCTTAGGACGGAACACCTACGAGCAGTACTTC